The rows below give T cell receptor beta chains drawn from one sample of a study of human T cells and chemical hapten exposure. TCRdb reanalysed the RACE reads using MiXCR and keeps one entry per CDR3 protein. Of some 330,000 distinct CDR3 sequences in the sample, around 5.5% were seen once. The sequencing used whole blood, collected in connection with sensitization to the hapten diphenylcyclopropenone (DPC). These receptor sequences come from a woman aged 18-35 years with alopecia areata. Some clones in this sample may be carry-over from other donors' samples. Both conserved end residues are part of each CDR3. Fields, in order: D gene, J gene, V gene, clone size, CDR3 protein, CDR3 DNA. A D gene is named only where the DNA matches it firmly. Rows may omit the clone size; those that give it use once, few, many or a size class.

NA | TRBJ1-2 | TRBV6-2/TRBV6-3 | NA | CASTPDRENYGYTF | TGTGCCAGCACCCCCGACAGAGAAAACTATGGCTACACCTTC
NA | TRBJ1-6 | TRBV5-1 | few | CASSLSAGNNSPLHF | TGCGCCAGCAGCCTGTCCGCGGGGAATAATTCACCCCTCCACTTT
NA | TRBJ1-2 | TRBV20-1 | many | CSAHTTGYFGYTF | TGCAGTGCCCACACCACAGGGTACTTTGGCTACACCTTC
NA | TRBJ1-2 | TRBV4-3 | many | CASSPISNYGYTF | TGCGCCAGCAGCCCAATATCTAACTATGGCTACACCTTC
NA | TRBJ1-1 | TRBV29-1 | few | CSVDRFTEAFF | TGCAGCGTTGATCGGTTCACTGAAGCTTTCTTT
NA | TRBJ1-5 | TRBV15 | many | CATSRRDFSNQPQHF | TGTGCCACCAGCAGACGGGACTTCAGCAATCAGCCCCAGCATTTT
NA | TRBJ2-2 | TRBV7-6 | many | CASSPGGNTGELFF | TGTGCCAGCAGCCCAGGTGGGAACACCGGGGAGCTGTTTTTT
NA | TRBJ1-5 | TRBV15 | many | CATSGSKDQPQHF | TGTGCCACCAGCGGGTCTAAGGATCAGCCCCAGCATTTT
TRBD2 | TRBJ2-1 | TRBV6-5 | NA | CASSSWTSGGSYNEQFF | TGTGCCAGCAGTTCTTGGACTAGCGGGGGCTCCTACAATGAGCAGTTCTTC
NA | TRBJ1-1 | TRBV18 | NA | CASTMNTEAFF | TGTGCCTCAACCATGAACACTGAAGCTTTCTTT
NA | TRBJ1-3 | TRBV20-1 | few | CSARRTESDTIYF | TGCAGTGCCCGCAGGACGGAGTCGGACACCATATATTTT
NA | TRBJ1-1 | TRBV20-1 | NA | CSARFIGPGADLNTEAFF | TGCAGTGCTAGATTCATCGGGCCGGGGGCCGATTTGAACACTGAAGCTTTCTTT
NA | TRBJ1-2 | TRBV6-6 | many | CASSYDGRYGYTF | TGTGCCAGCAGCTACGACGGCAGATATGGCTACACCTTC